One and the same sample provided the 22 T cell receptor beta chains below, sequenced in a study of CD4 T cells in relation to SARS-CoV-2 and coronaviruses. Before the COVID-19 pandemic, during about 2011-2019, CD4+ T cells were taken from unexposed donors. The cells were cultured for 9 to 11 days before CD4+ T cells were isolated. The assay was immunoSEQ multiplex PCR, and TCRdb's table has in-frame clones only and misses some. The sample consists of roughly 18,000 clones, roughly 80% of them appearing once. Antigen specificity for these receptors is unknown. The sample comprised CD4+ T cells from PBMCs, cultured in vitro. The receptors come from a human donor in good health.

This clone was found a few times. The genes are TRBV7-2 and TRBJ2-7, with D possibly matching TRBD1 (5 bases). The V end lost 5 bases, the J end lost 3 bases, and 8 bases lay between the germline ends. CDR1 SGHTA and CDR2 FQGNSA come from the germline V gene. The CDR3 is made up of 12 amino acids. CDR3 nucleotides: TGTGCCAGCAGCCGACAGCGCTACGAGCAGTACTTC. This sequence encodes CASSRQRYEQYF.

The rearrangement links TRBV5-4 to TRBJ2-2; D is possibly TRBD1 (5 bases). CDR3 length: 16 residues. Trimming cost V 1 base and J 2 bases, with 12 bases left between them. Germline V lookup: CDR1 SGHNT, CDR2 YYREEE (reference sequence). CDR3 sequence: CASSLKPQANTGELFF. Here the CDR3 DNA reads TGTGCCAGCAGCTTGAAACCACAGGCTAACACCGGGGAGCTGTTTTTT.

The rearrangement uses TRBV15 and TRBJ1-5; D gene ambiguous. The CDR3 totals 14 residues. From germline, CDR1 is LNHNV and CDR2 YYDKDF (reference sequence). Trimming took 4 bases from V and 1 from J, leaving 8 bases between them. The chain's CDR3 is CATSNGVSNQPQHF. In DNA, the CDR3 is TGTGCCACCAGCAATGGGGTCAGCAATCAGCCCCAGCATTTT.

V usage is TRBV4-2 and J usage is TRBJ1-1, with D hard to call. CDR3 length: 14 residues. Germline V gives CDR1 LGHNA, CDR2 YNFKEQ. Trimming took off 0 bases at V and 10 bases at J, with 15 bases between the two ends. As DNA, the CDR3 is TGTGCCAGCAGCCAAGAGCGGATCCTCACGGGAGCTTTCTTT. Translating it yields CASSQERILTGAFF.

The chain employs TRBV27 and TRBJ1-2; no reliable D call. V was trimmed by 5 bases and J by 5 bases, leaving 21 bases between them. The length of the CDR3 is 16 residues. Germline-derived CDR1 and CDR2 are MNHEY and SMNVEV (reference sequence). The CDR3 protein is CASSPSPGRAGYGYTF. DNA for the CDR3: TGTGCCAGCAGTCCAAGCCCCGGACGGGCTGGGTATGGCTACACCTTC.

This sequence joins TRBV21-1 and TRBJ2-4. TRBV21-1 corresponds to a pseudogene. The CDR3 loop spans 17 amino acids. The CDR3, as DNA: TGTGCCAGCATTAACCTTGGGAAAGGGTGGCGCAAAAACATTCAGTACTTC. This sequence encodes CASINLGKGWRKNIQYF.

This clone was seen a handful of times. CDR3 protein: CASRPDNRNTEAFF. The CDR3 DNA reads TGTGCCAGCAGACCGGACAACAGGAACACTGAAGCTTTCTTT. The J gene is TRBJ1-1, the V gene TRBV2; possible D gene TRBD1, 5 bases. V lost 6 bases to trimming and J lost 1 base, with 12 bases between them. The CDR3 spans 14 residues. Germline assignment: CDR1 SNHLY and CDR2 FYNNEI.

V usage is TRBV6-5 and J usage is TRBJ2-5; D possibly corresponds to TRBD2 (6 bases). Germline lookup yields CDR1 MNHEY and CDR2 SVGAGI. The CDR3 has 15 residues. Between the trimmed V and J ends, which lost 5 bases and 4 bases, there was a span of 17 bases. CDR3 protein: CASSKRGKEGETQYF. For the CDR3, the DNA is TGTGCCAGCAGTAAACGTGGGAAGGAGGGAGAGACCCAGTACTTC.

A remark on this clone: One end of the junction is discordant with germline, which a read error may explain. The chain links TRBV2 to TRBJ2-3, with D hard to call. Germline CDR1 and CDR2: SNHLY and FYNNEI. The CDR3 spans 13 residues. The CDR3, as DNA: TGTGCCACCTCACCCAGAGACACAGATACGCGGTATTTT. Translation: CATSPRDTDTRYF.

This chain joins TRBV19 and TRBJ2-7; TRBD2 matches 7 bases. CDR1 and CDR2 (germline): LNHDA, SQIVND (reference sequence). V lost 3 bases, J lost 1 base, and 6 bases stayed unmatched. The CDR3 is 15 residues long. The CDR3 nucleotides are TGTGCCAGTAGTATGGGCGGAGCGGGGTCCTACGAGCAGTACTTC. Protein: CASSMGGAGSYEQYF.

The rearrangement joins TRBV6-5 to TRBJ1-5; unclear D gene. Germline CDR1 and CDR2: MNHEY and SVGAGI. This CDR3 is 14 amino acids long. Trimming took off 0 bases at V and 3 bases at J, with 6 bases between the two ends. CDR3 DNA: TGTGCCAGCAGTTACTCGGCCGACAATCAGCCCCAGCATTTT. Amino acid sequence: CASSYSADNQPQHF.

This clone was detected only once. The chain employs TRBV28 and TRBJ1-5; D gene unclear. CDR3 length: 12 residues. The germline V gene encodes CDR1 MDHEN and CDR2 SYDVKM. V lost 2 bases and J lost 9, with 8 bases in between. CDR3 coding DNA: TGTGCCAGCAGTTTAGATCCGGGGCCCCAGCATTTT. Encoded protein: CASSLDPGPQHF.

The sample holds a few counts of this clone. The chain joins TRBV5-1 to TRBJ2-7; D remains ambiguous. Trimming shortened V by 5 bases and J by 6 bases, and 18 bases separated the two germline ends. Germline V gene lookup returns CDR1 SGHRS and CDR2 YFSETQ. The CDR3 is 14 amino acids. In nucleotides, the CDR3 is TGCGCCAGCAGAAAGGGCATTCCCAGCTCCGAGCAGTACTTC. The encoded protein is CASRKGIPSSEQYF.

The CDR3 protein is CASHFPAGELFF. The CDR3 DNA is TGTGCCAGCCACTTCCCGGCCGGGGAGCTGTTTTTT. This chain connects TRBV28 to TRBJ2-2; D remains unclear. The ends were cut back, 8 bases at V and 6 bases at J, with 10 bases in the middle. The CDR3 contains 12 residues. Germline lookup yields CDR1 MDHEN and CDR2 SYDVKM.

CDR3 protein: CASTSSRRGGNTIYF. In nucleotides, the CDR3 is TGTGCCAGTACCTCATCCCGCCGGGGAGGAAACACCATATATTTT. V is TRBV19 and J is TRBJ1-3; D is unresolved. CDR1 LNHDA and CDR2 SQIVND come from the germline V gene (reference sequence). This CDR3 is built from 15 residues. Trimming took 7 bases from V and 4 from J, leaving 17 bases between them.

The chain employs TRBV6-6 and TRBJ1-2; tentatively, D is TRBD1 (6 bases). The germline V and J ends were trimmed by 7 bases and 7 bases, with 22 bases remaining between them. The CDR3 sequence is 15 residues long. CDR1 is MNHNY, CDR2 SVGAGI, per germline (reference sequence). Here the CDR3 reads CASIRNYREGGGYTF. CDR3 nucleotides: TGTGCCAGCATTCGAAACTACAGGGAAGGGGGTGGCTACACCTTC.

The chain is built from TRBV19 and TRBJ1-5; D remains ambiguous. Trimming cost V 5 bases and J 5 bases, with 10 bases left between them. CDR1 is LNHDA and CDR2 is SQIVND in the germline V gene (reference sequence). The CDR3 contains 13 residues. Here the CDR3 DNA reads TGTGCCAGTAGTCCTGGACTCTATCAGCCCCAGCATTTT. Its translation is CASSPGLYQPQHF.

The chain is built from TRBV4-1 and TRBJ2-5; D not certain. CDR3 size: 16 residues. V shed 1 base and J shed 5 bases, with 17 bases lying between them. CDR1 and CDR2 (germline): MGHRA, YSYEKL. Here the CDR3 DNA reads TGCGCCAGCAGCCAAGTTGGAGCCCCAGTAGGGGAGACCCAGTACTTC. This gives the protein CASSQVGAPVGETQYF.

V usage is TRBV7-3 and J usage is TRBJ2-1, with D possibly matching TRBD2 (6 bases). This CDR3 has 15 residues. Trimming pared 5 bases from V and 0 bases from J, leaving 11 bases between. Germline V gene sequence: CDR1 SGHTA, CDR2 FQGTGA. The DNA of the CDR3 is TGTGCCAGCAGCCCGGGGACTGCCTCCTACAATGAGCAGTTCTTC. Translated: CASSPGTASYNEQFF.

The table lists this clone with a few counts. The chain carries TRBV3-1 (or the pseudogene TRBV3-2) and TRBJ1-2; no definite D call. Trimming stripped 1 base from V and 7 bases from J, with 10 bases between. There are 13 residues in the CDR3. Germline loops: CDR1 LGHDT, CDR2 YNNKEL (reference sequence). CDR3 DNA: TGTGCCAGCAGCCAAGGAGGTACTCGTGGCTACACCTTC. This gives the protein CASSQGGTRGYTF.

The rearrangement uses TRBV3-1 (or the pseudogene TRBV3-2) and TRBJ2-7; perhaps TRBD2 as D (6 bases). Germline CDR1 LGHDT, CDR2 YNNKEL (reference sequence). V was shortened by 1 base and J by 3 bases, with 16 bases between the two germline ends. This CDR3 region has 16 residues. CDR3 region: CASSQGQAGGSYEQYF. As DNA, the CDR3 is TGTGCCAGCAGCCAAGGACAAGCCGGGGGAAGCTACGAGCAGTACTTC.

The genes are TRBV5-1 and TRBJ1-5, with D hard to call. CDR1 and CDR2 (germline): SGHRS, YFSETQ. The CDR3 is 14 residues long. V shed 1 base and J shed 7 bases, with 12 bases lying between them. The DNA for the CDR3 is TGCGCCAGCAGCTTGAGTGGGTTCCCACAGCCCCAGCATTTT. Protein: CASSLSGFPQPQHF.